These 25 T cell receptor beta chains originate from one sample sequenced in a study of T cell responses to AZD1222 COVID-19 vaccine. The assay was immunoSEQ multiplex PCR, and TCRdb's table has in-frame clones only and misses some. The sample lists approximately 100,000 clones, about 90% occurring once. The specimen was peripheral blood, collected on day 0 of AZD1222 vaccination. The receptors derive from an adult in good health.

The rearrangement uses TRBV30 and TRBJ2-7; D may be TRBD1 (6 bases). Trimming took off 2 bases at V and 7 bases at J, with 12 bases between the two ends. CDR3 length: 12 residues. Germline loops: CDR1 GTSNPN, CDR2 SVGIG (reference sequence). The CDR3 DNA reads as TGTGCCTGGAGTTTAACCCAGGGGGAGCAGTACTTC. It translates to CAWSLTQGEQYF.

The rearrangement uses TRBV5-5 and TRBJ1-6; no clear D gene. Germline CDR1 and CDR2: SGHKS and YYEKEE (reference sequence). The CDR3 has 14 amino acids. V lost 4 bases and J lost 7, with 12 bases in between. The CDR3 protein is CASSQPGINSPLHF. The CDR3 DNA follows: TGTGCCAGCAGCCAACCGGGGATAAATTCACCCCTCCACTTT.

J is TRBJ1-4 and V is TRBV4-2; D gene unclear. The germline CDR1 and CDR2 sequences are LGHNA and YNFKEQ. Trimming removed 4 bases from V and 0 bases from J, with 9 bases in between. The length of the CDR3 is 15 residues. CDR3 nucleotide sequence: TGTGCCAGCAGCCGAGGGTGGCCAACTAATGAAAAACTGTTTTTT. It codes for CASSRGWPTNEKLFF.

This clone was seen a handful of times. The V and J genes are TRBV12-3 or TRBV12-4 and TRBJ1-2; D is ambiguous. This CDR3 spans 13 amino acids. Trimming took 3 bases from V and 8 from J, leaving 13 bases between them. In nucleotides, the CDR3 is TGTGCCAGCAGTTTGTACAGTGCTAGGGGCTACACCTTC. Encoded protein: CASSLYSARGYTF.

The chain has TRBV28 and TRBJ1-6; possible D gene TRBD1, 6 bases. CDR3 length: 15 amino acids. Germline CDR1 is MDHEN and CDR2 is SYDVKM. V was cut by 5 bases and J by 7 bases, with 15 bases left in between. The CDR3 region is CASSGDIGMNSPLHF. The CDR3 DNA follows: TGTGCCAGCAGTGGGGACATAGGGATGAATTCACCCCTCCACTTT.

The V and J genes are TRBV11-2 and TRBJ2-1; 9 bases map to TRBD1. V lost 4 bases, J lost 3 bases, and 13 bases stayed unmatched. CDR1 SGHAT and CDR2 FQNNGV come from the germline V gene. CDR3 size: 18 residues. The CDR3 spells CASSYREYGTGLYNEQFF. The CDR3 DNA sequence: TGTGCCAGCAGCTATAGGGAATATGGGACAGGGCTCTACAATGAGCAGTTCTTC.

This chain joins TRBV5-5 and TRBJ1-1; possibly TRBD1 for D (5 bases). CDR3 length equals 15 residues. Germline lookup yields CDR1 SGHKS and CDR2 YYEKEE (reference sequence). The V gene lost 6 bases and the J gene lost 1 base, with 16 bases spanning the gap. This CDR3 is CASIPNDRPNTEAFF. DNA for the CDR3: TGTGCCAGCATACCGAACGACAGACCGAACACTGAAGCTTTCTTT.

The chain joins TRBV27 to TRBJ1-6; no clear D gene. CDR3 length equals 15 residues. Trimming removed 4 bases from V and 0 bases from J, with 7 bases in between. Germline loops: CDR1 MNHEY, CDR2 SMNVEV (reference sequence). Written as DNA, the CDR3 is TGTGCCAGCAGTTGGGAGAGCTCCTATAATTCACCCCTCCACTTT. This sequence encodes CASSWESSYNSPLHF.

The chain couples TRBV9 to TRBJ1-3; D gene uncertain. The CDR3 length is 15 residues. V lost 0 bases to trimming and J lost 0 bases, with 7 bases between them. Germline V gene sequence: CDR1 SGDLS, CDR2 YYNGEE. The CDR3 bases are TGTGCCAGCAGCGTAGCCCAGAGCTCTGGAAACACCATATATTTT. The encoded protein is CASSVAQSSGNTIYF.

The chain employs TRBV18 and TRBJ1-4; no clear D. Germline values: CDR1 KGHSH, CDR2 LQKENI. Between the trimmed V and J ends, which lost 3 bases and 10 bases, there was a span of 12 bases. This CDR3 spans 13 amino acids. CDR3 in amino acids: CASSPSWPGKLFF. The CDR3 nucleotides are TGTGCCAGCTCACCCTCCTGGCCCGGAAAACTGTTTTTT. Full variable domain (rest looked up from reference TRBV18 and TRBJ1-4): NAGVMQNPRHLVRRRGQEARLRCSPMKGHSHVYWYRQLPEEGLKFMVYLQKENIIDESGMPKERFSAEFPKEGPSILRIQQVVRGDSAAYFCASSPSWPGKLFFGSGTQLSVL.

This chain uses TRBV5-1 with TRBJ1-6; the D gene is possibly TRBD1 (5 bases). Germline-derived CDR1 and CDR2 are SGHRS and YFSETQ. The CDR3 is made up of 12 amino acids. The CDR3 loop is CAGVGRYSPLHF. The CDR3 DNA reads TGCGCAGGGGTGGGGAGATATTCACCCCTCCACTTT.

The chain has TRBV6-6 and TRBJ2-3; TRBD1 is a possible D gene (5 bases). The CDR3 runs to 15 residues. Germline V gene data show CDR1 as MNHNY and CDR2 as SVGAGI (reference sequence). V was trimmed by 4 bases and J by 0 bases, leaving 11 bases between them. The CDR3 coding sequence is TGTGCCAGCAGTTCTCTTCGACAGAGCACAGATACGCAGTATTTT. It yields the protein CASSSLRQSTDTQYF.

Here the CDR3 DNA reads TGTGCCAGCAGTGAAGCAGTATGGGGCCCTGGGGCCAACGTCCTGACTTTC. Its translation: CASSEAVWGPGANVLTF. V usage is TRBV6-1 and J usage is TRBJ2-6; tentatively, D is TRBD1 (5 bases). The CDR3 covers 17 residues. The germline V gene encodes CDR1 MNHNS and CDR2 SASEGT. The V and J ends lost 0 bases and 2 bases respectively, with 11 bases between them.

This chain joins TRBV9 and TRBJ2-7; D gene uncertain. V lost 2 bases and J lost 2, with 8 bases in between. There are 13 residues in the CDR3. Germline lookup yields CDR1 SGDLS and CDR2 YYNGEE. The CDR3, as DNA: TGTGCCAGCAGCGTTAACCCCACCTACGAGCAGTACTTC. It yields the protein CASSVNPTYEQYF.

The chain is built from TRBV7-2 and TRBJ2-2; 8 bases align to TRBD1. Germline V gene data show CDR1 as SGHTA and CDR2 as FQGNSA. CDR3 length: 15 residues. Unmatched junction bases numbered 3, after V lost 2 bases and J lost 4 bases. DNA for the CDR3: TGTGCCAGCAGCTTAACAACAGGGGGCACCGGGGAGCTGTTTTTT. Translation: CASSLTTGGTGELFF.

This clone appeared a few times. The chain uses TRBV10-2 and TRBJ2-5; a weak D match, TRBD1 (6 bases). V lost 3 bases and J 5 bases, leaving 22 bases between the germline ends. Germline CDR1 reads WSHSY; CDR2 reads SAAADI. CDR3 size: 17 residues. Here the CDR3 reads CASSEMAGATWRETQYF. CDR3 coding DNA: TGCGCCAGCAGTGAAATGGCAGGGGCGACGTGGAGGGAGACCCAGTACTTC.

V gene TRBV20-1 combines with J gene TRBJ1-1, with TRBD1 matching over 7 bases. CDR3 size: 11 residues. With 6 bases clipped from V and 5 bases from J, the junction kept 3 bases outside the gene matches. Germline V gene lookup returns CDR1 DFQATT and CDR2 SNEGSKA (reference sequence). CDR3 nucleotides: TGCAGTGCACTGACAGGGACTGAAGCTTTCTTT. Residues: CSALTGTEAFF.

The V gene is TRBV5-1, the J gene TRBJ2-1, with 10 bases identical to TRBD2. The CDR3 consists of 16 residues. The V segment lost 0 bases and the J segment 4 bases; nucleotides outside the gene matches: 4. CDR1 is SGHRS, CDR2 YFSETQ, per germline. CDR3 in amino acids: CASSLDASGGYNEQFF. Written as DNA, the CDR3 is TGCGCCAGCAGCTTGGATGCTAGCGGGGGATACAATGAGCAGTTCTTC.

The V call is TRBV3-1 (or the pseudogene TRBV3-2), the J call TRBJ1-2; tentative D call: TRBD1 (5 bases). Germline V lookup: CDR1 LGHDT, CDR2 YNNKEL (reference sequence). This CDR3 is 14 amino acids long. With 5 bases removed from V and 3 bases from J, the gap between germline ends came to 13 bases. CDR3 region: CASSSGPRDYGYTF. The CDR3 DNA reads TGTGCCAGCAGCTCAGGGCCCCGGGACTATGGCTACACCTTC.

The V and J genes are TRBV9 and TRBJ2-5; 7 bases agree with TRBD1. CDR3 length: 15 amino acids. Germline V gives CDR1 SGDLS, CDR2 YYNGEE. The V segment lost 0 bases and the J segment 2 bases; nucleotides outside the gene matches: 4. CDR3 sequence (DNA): TGTGCCAGCAGCGTAGATAGGGGGCGGCAAGAGACCCAGTACTTC. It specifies CASSVDRGRQETQYF. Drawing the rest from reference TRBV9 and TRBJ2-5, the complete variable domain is DSGVTQTPKHLITATGQRVTLRCSPRSGDLSVYWYQQSLDQGLQFLIQYYNGEERAKGNILERFSAQQFPDLHSELNLSSLELGDSALYFCASSVDRGRQETQYFGPGTRLLVL.

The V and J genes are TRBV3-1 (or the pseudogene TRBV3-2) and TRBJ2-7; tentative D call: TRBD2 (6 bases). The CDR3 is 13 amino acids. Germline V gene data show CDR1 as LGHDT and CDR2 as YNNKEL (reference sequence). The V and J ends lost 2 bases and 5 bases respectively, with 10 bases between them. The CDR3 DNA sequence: TGTGCCAGCAGCCAATTGACTAGGGACGAGCAGTACTTC. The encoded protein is CASSQLTRDEQYF.

Here the CDR3 reads CASSSGQGYSPLHF. Written as DNA, the CDR3 is TGTGCCAGCAGCTCGGGACAGGGGTATTCACCCCTCCACTTT. The chain joins TRBV11-2 to TRBJ1-6; 10 nucleotides agree with TRBD1. The CDR3 extends over 14 amino acids. V shed 4 bases and J 8 bases; nucleotides not matched to a gene: 2. Germline V CDR1 and CDR2: SGHAT, FQNNGV.

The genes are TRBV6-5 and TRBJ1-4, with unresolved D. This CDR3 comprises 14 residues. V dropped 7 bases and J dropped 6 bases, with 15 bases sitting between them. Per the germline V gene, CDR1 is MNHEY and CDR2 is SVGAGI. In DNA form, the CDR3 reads TGTGCCAGCACCGCGAGTGGGCGGGATGAAAAACTGTTTTTT. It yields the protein CASTASGRDEKLFF.

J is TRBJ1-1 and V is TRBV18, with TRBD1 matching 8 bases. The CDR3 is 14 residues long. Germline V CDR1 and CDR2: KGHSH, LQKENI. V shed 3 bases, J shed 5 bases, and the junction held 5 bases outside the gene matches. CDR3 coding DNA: TGTGCCAGCTCACCCCGGACAGGGAGGACTGAAGCTTTCTTT. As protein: CASSPRTGRTEAFF.

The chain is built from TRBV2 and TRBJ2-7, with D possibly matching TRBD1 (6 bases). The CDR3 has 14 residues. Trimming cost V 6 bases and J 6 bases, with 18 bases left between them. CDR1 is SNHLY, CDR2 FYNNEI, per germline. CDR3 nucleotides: TGTGCCAGCAGCCCCAGGGCAGGGGAGATCGAGCAGTACTTC. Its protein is CASSPRAGEIEQYF.